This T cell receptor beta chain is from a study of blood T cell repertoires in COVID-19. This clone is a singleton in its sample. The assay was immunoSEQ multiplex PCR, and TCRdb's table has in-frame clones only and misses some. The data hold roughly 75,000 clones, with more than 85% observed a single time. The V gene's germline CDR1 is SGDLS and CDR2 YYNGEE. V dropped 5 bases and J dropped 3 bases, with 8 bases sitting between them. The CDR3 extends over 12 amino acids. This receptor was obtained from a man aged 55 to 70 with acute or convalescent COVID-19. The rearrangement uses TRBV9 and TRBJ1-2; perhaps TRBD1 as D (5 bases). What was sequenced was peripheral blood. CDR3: CASRGVHYGYTF. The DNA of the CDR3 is TGTGCCAGCAGAGGGGTACACTATGGCTACACCTTC.